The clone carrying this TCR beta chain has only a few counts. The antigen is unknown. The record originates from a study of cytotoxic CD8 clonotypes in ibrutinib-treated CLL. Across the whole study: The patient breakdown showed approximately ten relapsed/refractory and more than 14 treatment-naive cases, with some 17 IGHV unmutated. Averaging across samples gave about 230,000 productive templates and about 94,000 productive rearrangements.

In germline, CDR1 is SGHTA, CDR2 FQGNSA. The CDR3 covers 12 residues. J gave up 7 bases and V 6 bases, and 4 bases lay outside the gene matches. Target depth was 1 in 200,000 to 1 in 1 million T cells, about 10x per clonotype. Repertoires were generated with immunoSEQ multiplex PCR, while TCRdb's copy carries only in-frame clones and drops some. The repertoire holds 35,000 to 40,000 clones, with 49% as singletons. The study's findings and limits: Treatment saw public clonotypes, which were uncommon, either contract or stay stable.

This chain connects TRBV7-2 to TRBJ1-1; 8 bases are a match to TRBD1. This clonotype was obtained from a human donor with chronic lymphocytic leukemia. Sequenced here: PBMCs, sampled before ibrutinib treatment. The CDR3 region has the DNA TGTGCCAGCAGGCAACAGGGGGTTGAAGCTTTCTTT. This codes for CASRQQGVEAFF.